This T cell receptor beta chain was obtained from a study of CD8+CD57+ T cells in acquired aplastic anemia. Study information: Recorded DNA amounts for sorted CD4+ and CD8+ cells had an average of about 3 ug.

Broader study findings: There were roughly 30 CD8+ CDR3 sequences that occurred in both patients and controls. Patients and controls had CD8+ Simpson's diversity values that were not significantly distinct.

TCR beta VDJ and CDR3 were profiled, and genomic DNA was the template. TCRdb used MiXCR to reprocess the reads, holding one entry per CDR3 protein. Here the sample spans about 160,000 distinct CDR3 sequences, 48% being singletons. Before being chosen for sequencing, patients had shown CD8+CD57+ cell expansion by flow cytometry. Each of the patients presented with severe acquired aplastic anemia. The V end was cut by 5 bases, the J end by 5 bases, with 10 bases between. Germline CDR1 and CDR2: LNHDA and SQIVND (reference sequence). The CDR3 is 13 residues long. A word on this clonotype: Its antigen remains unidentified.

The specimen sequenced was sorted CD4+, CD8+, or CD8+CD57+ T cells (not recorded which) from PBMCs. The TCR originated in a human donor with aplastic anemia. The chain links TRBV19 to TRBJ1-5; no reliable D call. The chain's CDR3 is CASSDKGDQPQHF. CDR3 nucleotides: TGTGCCAGTAGTGACAAGGGCGATCAGCCCCAGCATTTT.